These 22 T cell receptor beta chains were sequenced from one sample in a study of control samples from healthy donors and cancer patients. The data were produced by immunoSEQ multiplex PCR, yet TCRdb's version contains in-frame clones alone and is incomplete. Altogether about 130,000 clones are present, 85% to 95% being singletons, with the ten largest covering roughly 8.7%. Material: blood. These receptors were obtained from a young man in good health.

The chain has TRBV18 and TRBJ2-3; 10 bases are a match to TRBD2. Looked up from germline, CDR1 is KGHSH and CDR2 is LQKENI. V was clipped by 8 bases and J by 2 bases; unmatched bases: 7. This CDR3 is built from 15 residues. This CDR3 reads CASPKLAGDTDTQYF. The CDR3 DNA is TGTGCCAGCCCAAAGCTAGCGGGGGACACAGATACGCAGTATTTT.

This chain uses TRBV19 with TRBJ1-2, with a weak D call TRBD1 (5 bases). Per the germline V gene, CDR1 is LNHDA and CDR2 is SQIVND (reference sequence). V gave up 3 bases and J gave up 6 bases, with 20 bases separating them. The CDR3 loop spans 16 amino acids. As DNA, the CDR3 is TGTGCCAGTAGTATTATGGTTTCAAGAGGGGAAGATGGCTACACCTTC. Translating it yields CASSIMVSRGEDGYTF.

This clone appeared a single time. The rearrangement links TRBV5-1 to TRBJ2-3; a possible D gene is TRBD1 (5 bases). The CDR3 covers 13 residues. The germline V gene has CDR1 SGHRS and CDR2 YFSETQ. V lost 0 bases and J lost 4, with 6 bases in between. The CDR3 loop is CASSLEGSDTQYF. CDR3 coding DNA: TGCGCCAGCAGCTTGGAGGGGTCAGATACGCAGTATTTT. Using reference TRBV5-1 and TRBJ2-3 for the parts outside the CDR3, the full variable domain is KAGVTQTPRYLIKTRGQQVTLSCSPISGHRSVSWYQQTPGQGLQFLFEYFSETQRNKGNFPGRFSGRQFSNSRSEMNVSTLELGDSALYLCASSLEGSDTQYFGPGTRLTVL.

The chain joins TRBV12-5 to TRBJ2-3, with 10 bases aligning to TRBD2. Germline CDR1 is LGHNT and CDR2 is FRNRAP. This CDR3 has 17 residues. The V gene end was trimmed by 2 bases and the J gene end by 2 bases; junction bases not matched to a gene: 7. The CDR3 region has the DNA TGTGCTAGTGGTTTGCCCCCGACTAGCGGGCTCACAGATACGCAGTATTTT. This sequence encodes CASGLPPTSGLTDTQYF.

The chain uses TRBV5-1 and TRBJ1-1; D gene uncertain. The CDR3 sequence is 14 residues long. CDR1 is SGHRS and CDR2 is YFSETQ in the germline V gene. V was clipped by 4 bases and J by 6 bases, with 16 bases between them. The CDR3 is CASSPTMGSPEAFF. In DNA form, the CDR3 reads TGCGCCAGCAGCCCTACAATGGGGAGCCCTGAAGCTTTCTTT. Full variable domain (remainder filled in from reference TRBV5-1 and TRBJ1-1): KAGVTQTPRYLIKTRGQQVTLSCSPISGHRSVSWYQQTPGQGLQFLFEYFSETQRNKGNFPGRFSGRQFSNSRSEMNVSTLELGDSALYLCASSPTMGSPEAFFGQGTRLTVV.

This chain links TRBV27 with TRBJ2-2; D possibly matches TRBD1 or TRBD2 (5 bases each). The length of the CDR3 is 16 residues. V was cut by 5 bases and J by 3 bases, with 16 bases left in between. Per germline, CDR1 MNHEY and CDR2 SMNVEV (reference sequence). In DNA, the CDR3 is TGTGCCAGCAGTACCGGGACGGGATCATACACCGGGGAGCTGTTTTTT. Amino acid sequence: CASSTGTGSYTGELFF.

The CDR3: CASSHHRGSPGIGELFF. CDR3 bases: TGTGCCAGCAGCCACCACAGGGGCTCCCCGGGGATCGGGGAGCTGTTTTTT. The V and J genes are TRBV6-2 or TRBV6-3 and TRBJ2-2, with 7 bases identical to TRBD1. Germline V gene lookup returns CDR1 MNHEY and CDR2 SVGEGT. The CDR3 covers 17 residues. The V and J ends lost 6 bases and 7 bases, in that order; junction bases with no gene match: 17.

The rearrangement uses TRBV7-9 and TRBJ2-7, with a tentative D call TRBD1 (6 bases). CDR1 and CDR2 (germline): SEHNR, FQNEAQ (reference sequence). CDR3 size: 15 residues. The germline V and J ends were trimmed by 5 bases and 0 bases, with 14 bases remaining between them. The DNA of the CDR3 is TGTGCCAGCAGCAGAGCCGGGACATACTCCTACGAGCAGTACTTC. It translates to CASSRAGTYSYEQYF. Drawing the rest from reference TRBV7-9 and TRBJ2-7, the complete variable domain is DTGVSQNPRHKITKRGQNVTFRCDPISEHNRLYWYRQTLGQGPEFLTYFQNEAQLEKSRLLSDRFSAERPKGSFSTLEIQRTEQGDSAMYLCASSRAGTYSYEQYFGPGTRLTVT.

This clone was counted a single time. The V and J genes are TRBV19 and TRBJ1-5; D perhaps matches TRBD1 (6 bases). The CDR3 covers 16 residues. Trimming cost V 3 bases and J 4 bases, with 16 bases left between them. The germline gives CDR1 LNHDA, CDR2 SQIVND (reference sequence). The CDR3: CASSIQTGHYNQPQHF. The CDR3 bases are TGTGCCAGTAGTATTCAAACGGGACACTATAATCAGCCCCAGCATTTT.

This clone was observed once. The chain combines TRBV7-3 with TRBJ2-1; 7 bases agree with TRBD1. Germline CDR1 is SGHTA and CDR2 is FQGTGA. The CDR3 length is 15 residues. Losses at the gene ends were 1 base for V and 2 bases for J; bases not matched to a gene: 2. This CDR3 reads CASSLRQGTYNEQFF. CDR3 in DNA: TGTGCCAGCAGCTTAAGACAGGGTACCTACAATGAGCAGTTCTTC.

CDR3 region: CATRGLAGLSSTDTQYF. The CDR3 DNA sequence: TGTGCCACGAGGGGGCTAGCGGGGTTATCTAGCACAGATACGCAGTATTTT. This rearrangement joins TRBV15 to TRBJ2-3, with 9 nucleotides matching TRBD2. J was trimmed by 0 bases and V by 9 bases; bases with no gene match: 13. The CDR3 covers 17 residues. Germline lookup yields CDR1 LNHNV and CDR2 YYDKDF (reference sequence).

The chain couples TRBV9 to TRBJ1-1, with 8 nucleotides matching TRBD1. CDR1 is SGDLS and CDR2 is YYNGEE in the germline V gene. Trimming removed 4 bases from V and 0 bases from J; junction bases left unmatched: 14. There are 18 residues in the CDR3. The CDR3 protein is CASSTGLGQGILNTEAFF. The CDR3 DNA is TGTGCCAGCAGCACAGGGTTAGGACAGGGAATACTGAACACTGAAGCTTTCTTT. The complete variable domain, with remaining parts taken from reference TRBV9 and TRBJ1-1, reads DSGVTQTPKHLITATGQRVTLRCSPRSGDLSVYWYQQSLDQGLQFLIQYYNGEERAKGNILERFSAQQFPDLHSELNLSSLELGDSALYFCASSTGLGQGILNTEAFFGQGTRLTVV.

V and J are TRBV10-3 and TRBJ1-6, with D maybe TRBD1 (5 bases). V lost 4 bases, J lost 9 bases, and 10 bases lay in between. CDR3 length: 13 residues. CDR1 and CDR2 from the germline V gene are ENHRY and SYGVKD. CDR3 protein: CAISAGGSSPLHF. CDR3 DNA sequence: TGTGCCATCAGTGCGGGGGGAAGTTCACCCCTCCACTTT.

The chain is built from TRBV4-1 and TRBJ1-4; 10 positions agree with TRBD1. The V and J ends lost 4 bases and 8 bases, in that order; junction bases with no gene match: 4. The CDR3 length is 14 residues. Germline V gene data show CDR1 as MGHRA and CDR2 as YSYEKL. Here the CDR3 DNA reads TGCGCCAGCAGCCCGGGGACAGGGGAGGAAAAACTGTTTTTT. Its protein is CASSPGTGEEKLFF.

The CDR3 DNA reads as TGTGCCAGCAGTTACCCGCCCCGCGGGGGGGCCCCGGATGAGCAGTTCTTC. Its translation: CASSYPPRGGAPDEQFF. The rearrangement uses TRBV6-2 or TRBV6-3 and TRBJ2-1, with 9 bases matching TRBD2. The CDR3 is 17 residues long. The J segment lost 8 bases and the V segment lost 2 bases, leaving 13 bases of the junction unmatched. Germline CDR1 MNHEY, CDR2 SVGEGT.

The chain links TRBV5-6 to TRBJ2-7; D may be TRBD2 (6 bases). CDR1 is SGHDT and CDR2 is YYEEEE in the germline V gene. V gave up 1 base and J gave up 4 bases, with 9 bases separating them. CDR3 length equals 13 residues. The DNA of the CDR3 is TGTGCCAGCAGCTTGAATGGGGGGTACGAGCAGTACTTC. Its protein is CASSLNGGYEQYF.

This chain uses TRBV5-1 with TRBJ1-1, with D possibly being TRBD1 (5 bases). Germline values: CDR1 SGHRS, CDR2 YFSETQ. The CDR3 has 14 residues. V was cut by 0 bases and J by 4 bases, with 10 bases left in between. The DNA for the CDR3 is TGCGCCAGCAGCTTGGGGGGCAGCGGCACTGAAGCTTTCTTT. Protein: CASSLGGSGTEAFF. The variable domain in full, completed from reference TRBV5-1 and TRBJ1-1, reads KAGVTQTPRYLIKTRGQQVTLSCSPISGHRSVSWYQQTPGQGLQFLFEYFSETQRNKGNFPGRFSGRQFSNSRSEMNVSTLELGDSALYLCASSLGGSGTEAFFGQGTRLTVV.

The V gene is TRBV3-1 (or the pseudogene TRBV3-2), the J gene TRBJ1-1; D unclear. V gave up 3 bases and J gave up 3 bases, with 8 bases separating them. This CDR3 spans 13 amino acids. Germline assignment: CDR1 LGHDT and CDR2 YNNKEL (reference sequence). As DNA, the CDR3 is TGTGCCAGCAGCCAGAGCCGGGACACTGAAGCTTTCTTT. It yields the protein CASSQSRDTEAFF.

This chain uses TRBV4-1 with TRBJ2-1, with 9 nucleotides matching TRBD1. V shed 1 base, J shed 5 bases, and the junction held 3 bases outside the gene matches. This CDR3 region has 15 residues. Looked up from germline, CDR1 is MGHRA and CDR2 is YSYEKL. The CDR3 is CASSQGQGEDNEQFF. The CDR3 DNA reads TGCGCCAGCAGCCAAGGACAGGGGGAAGACAATGAGCAGTTCTTC.

The gene calls are TRBV5-1 and TRBJ1-1, with D possibly TRBD1 on 6 matching bases. Germline CDR1 is SGHRS and CDR2 is YFSETQ. V lost 3 bases and J 6 bases, leaving 18 bases between the germline ends. There are 15 residues in the CDR3. The CDR3 loop reads CASSSTGPTVSEAFF. In DNA, the CDR3 is TGCGCCAGCAGCTCCACAGGGCCGACCGTTTCTGAAGCTTTCTTT.

The chain combines TRBV6-6 with TRBJ1-5; D is undetermined. The V gene's germline CDR1 is MNHNY and CDR2 SVGAGI (reference sequence). The CDR3 loop spans 14 amino acids. With 1 base removed from V and 4 bases from J, the gap between germline ends came to 8 bases. This CDR3 is CASSYYDGNQPQHF. In DNA, the CDR3 is TGTGCCAGCAGTTACTACGACGGAAATCAGCCCCAGCATTTT.

The chain combines TRBV19 with TRBJ2-7; D assignment may be TRBD1 or TRBD2 (5 bases each). Germline assignment: CDR1 LNHDA and CDR2 SQIVND (reference sequence). Trimming removed 5 bases at V and 1 base at J, with 9 bases between. The CDR3 is 13 amino acids. CDR3 protein: CASSRDASYEQYF. The CDR3 nucleotides read TGTGCCAGTAGTCGGGACGCATCCTACGAGCAGTACTTC.